Each of the 17 T cell receptor beta chains below was sequenced from the same sample in a study of blood T cells in healthy people across ages. Together with a sample-barcoded 5' primer, a J-beta primer mix was included in a second PCR lasting roughly 7 to 11 cycles. TCRdb ran MiXCR on the 5' RACE reads and lists one entry per CDR3 protein. The sample carries about 640,000 distinct CDR3 sequences, approximately 40% recorded once. Sequenced: blood. Receptors were obtained from a man older than 75 in good health.

This clonotype was picked up many times. The chain uses TRBV7-2 and TRBJ2-7, with D uncertain. The CDR3 contains 15 residues. The germline gives CDR1 SGHTA, CDR2 FQGNSA. The V gene lost 0 bases and the J gene lost 3 bases, with 12 bases spanning the gap. The CDR3 DNA reads as TGTGCCAGCAGCTTAGCGCCGGCTACCAACTACGAGCAGTACTTC. This sequence encodes CASSLAPATNYEQYF.

In this sample, this clonotype turned up a few times. The genes are TRBV5-1 and TRBJ2-5, with 10 bases fitting TRBD2. V lost 4 bases to trimming and J lost 5 bases; unmatched junction nucleotides: 14. Germline V gene lookup returns CDR1 SGHRS and CDR2 YFSETQ. The CDR3 is 17 amino acids. CDR3 sequence (DNA): TGCGCCAGCAGCCCGGGACGGCGGACTAGCGGTATGGAGACCCAGTACTTC. It encodes CASSPGRRTSGMETQYF.

This clonotype was observed a handful of times. This chain uses TRBV30 with TRBJ1-2, with 8 bases identical to TRBD1. The CDR3 is made up of 15 amino acids. CDR1 and CDR2 from the germline V gene are GTSNPN and SVGIG (reference sequence). V gave up 2 bases and J gave up 7 bases; unmatched junction bases: 12. CDR3 region: CAWSTNGQGYGGYTF. Here the CDR3 DNA reads TGTGCCTGGAGTACCAACGGACAGGGATACGGTGGCTACACCTTC.

This clonotype turned up a few times. The chain employs TRBV7-9 and TRBJ2-3; possibly TRBD1 or TRBD2 for D (6 bases each). The CDR3 is made up of 16 amino acids. Germline CDR1 is SEHNR and CDR2 is FQNEAQ (reference sequence). V was cut by 6 bases and J by 2 bases, with 18 bases left in between. The DNA for the CDR3 is TGTGCCAGCAGAGAAGAGGGGGGATCTTACACAGATACGCAGTATTTT. The encoded protein is CASREEGGSYTDTQYF.

The gene calls are TRBV7-2 and TRBJ2-1; D is undetermined. The CDR3 runs to 13 residues. The V and J ends lost 2 bases and 8 bases respectively, with 10 bases between them. The germline V gene has CDR1 SGHTA and CDR2 FQGNSA. The CDR3 region has the DNA TGTGCCAGCAGCTTATTGGACGAGGATGAGCAGTTCTTC. Its protein is CASSLLDEDEQFF.

This clonotype was detected a few times. The CDR3 nucleotides read TGTGCCAGCACCCTAGGGGCCGCTAGCATCTACGAGCAGTACTTC. Its protein product is CASTLGAASIYEQYF. This chain joins TRBV7-2 and TRBJ2-7, with D perhaps being TRBD1 or TRBD2 (5 bases each). Germline V CDR1 and CDR2: SGHTA, FQGNSA. Trimming took 7 bases from V and 3 from J, leaving 19 bases between them. The CDR3 length is 15 residues.

This clonotype was detected a few times. V usage is TRBV24-1 and J usage is TRBJ2-5; the match to TRBD2 covers 10 bases. Germline lookup yields CDR1 KGHDR and CDR2 SFDVKD. The V segment lost 3 bases and the J segment 2 bases; nucleotides outside the gene matches: 8. This CDR3 region has 17 residues. The CDR3 DNA follows: TGTGCCACCAGTGATCTCCTCGGAGCGGGAGGGCAAGAGACCCAGTACTTC. Translation gives CATSDLLGAGGQETQYF.

This rearrangement joins TRBV6-1 to TRBJ1-5; 10 bases are a match to TRBD1. Germline lookup yields CDR1 MNHNS and CDR2 SASEGT. This CDR3 has 18 residues. V dropped 7 bases and J dropped 5; count of bases not matched to a gene: 17. CDR3 amino acids: CASKNRDRGSGGDQPQHF. As DNA, the CDR3 is TGTGCCAGCAAGAACCGGGACAGGGGTTCAGGAGGGGATCAGCCCCAGCATTTT.

V and J are TRBV6-1 and TRBJ2-7; D is unresolved. V was shortened by 4 bases and J by 2 bases, with 9 bases between the two germline ends. The germline CDR1 and CDR2 sequences are MNHNS and SASEGT. The length of the CDR3 is 13 residues. CDR3 in DNA: TGTGCCAGCAGTGGTTCAGTCGCCTACGAGCAGTACTTC. Its protein product is CASSGSVAYEQYF.

The genes are TRBV13 and TRBJ2-7; 10 bases align to TRBD2. This CDR3 is built from 16 residues. Germline values: CDR1 PRHDT, CDR2 FYEKMQ (reference sequence). The V and J ends lost 5 bases and 5 bases, in that order; junction bases with no gene match: 12. CDR3 nucleotides: TGTGCCAGCAGCACAGAGACTAGCGGGTTCAAGGACGAGCAGTACTTC. Amino acid sequence: CASSTETSGFKDEQYF.

About this clonotype itself: Germline is not matched at one junction end, which may reflect a read error. The chain has TRBV4-3 and TRBJ2-7; 8 nucleotides line up with TRBD1. The CDR3 is 15 amino acids. From germline, CDR1 is LGHNA and CDR2 YSLEER. The CDR3 reads CVSSQGQGALYEQYF. CDR3 coding DNA: TGCGTCAGCAGCCAAGGGCAGGGGGCTCTCTACGAGCAGTACTTC.

The chain couples TRBV14 to TRBJ2-5; 9 positions agree with TRBD1. The CDR3 is made up of 15 amino acids. CDR1 is SGHDN, CDR2 FVKESK, per germline. V shed 5 bases, J shed 2 bases, and the junction held 6 bases outside the gene matches. CDR3 residues: CASSSGTGWQETQYF. In DNA form, the CDR3 reads TGTGCCAGCAGCTCTGGGACAGGGTGGCAAGAGACCCAGTACTTC.

CDR3: CASTPQGQGVNEQFF. The CDR3 nucleotides are TGTGCCAGCACTCCCCAAGGACAGGGGGTGAATGAGCAGTTCTTC. J is TRBJ2-1 and V is TRBV6-2 or TRBV6-3, with 10 bases aligning to TRBD1. Trimming removed 7 bases from V and 7 bases from J; junction bases left unmatched: 10. This CDR3 comprises 15 residues. CDR1 and CDR2 (germline): MNHEY, SVGEGT.

The sample holds a few counts of this clonotype. The chain uses TRBV20-1 and TRBJ2-1, with 9 positions matching TRBD2. The CDR3 totals 15 residues. V shed 1 base and J 4 bases; nucleotides not matched to a gene: 5. The germline V gene encodes CDR1 DFQATT and CDR2 SNEGSKA (reference sequence). Here the CDR3 DNA reads TGCAGTGCTAGAGCGACCAGCGGGAGGTACAATGAGCAGTTCTTC. It yields the protein CSARATSGRYNEQFF.

V usage is TRBV6-5 and J usage is TRBJ1-2, with 7 bases identical to TRBD1. Germline CDR1 and CDR2: MNHEY and SVGAGI. The V segment lost 5 bases and the J segment 8 bases; nucleotides outside the gene matches: 11. The CDR3 totals 14 residues. The CDR3 DNA reads TGTGCCAGCAGTGCCGCGACAGGGAACAGCGGCTACACCTTC. It is translated as CASSAATGNSGYTF.

The chain recombines TRBV12-3 or TRBV12-4 with TRBJ2-2; 7 bases match TRBD1. J lost 2 bases, V lost 6 bases, and 6 bases had no gene match. This CDR3 has 15 residues. This CDR3 is CASREQGLNTGELFF. The CDR3 coding sequence is TGTGCCAGCAGAGAACAGGGGCTAAACACCGGGGAGCTGTTTTTT.

V is TRBV6-2 or TRBV6-3 and J is TRBJ2-7, with 8 nucleotides matching TRBD1. Germline V gives CDR1 MNHEY, CDR2 SVGEGT. J was trimmed by 2 bases and V by 6 bases; bases with no gene match: 9. The CDR3 sequence is 15 residues long. For the CDR3, the DNA is TGTGCCAGCAGAGAACAGGGGGTAATCACCTACGAGCAGTACTTC. Encoded protein: CASREQGVITYEQYF.